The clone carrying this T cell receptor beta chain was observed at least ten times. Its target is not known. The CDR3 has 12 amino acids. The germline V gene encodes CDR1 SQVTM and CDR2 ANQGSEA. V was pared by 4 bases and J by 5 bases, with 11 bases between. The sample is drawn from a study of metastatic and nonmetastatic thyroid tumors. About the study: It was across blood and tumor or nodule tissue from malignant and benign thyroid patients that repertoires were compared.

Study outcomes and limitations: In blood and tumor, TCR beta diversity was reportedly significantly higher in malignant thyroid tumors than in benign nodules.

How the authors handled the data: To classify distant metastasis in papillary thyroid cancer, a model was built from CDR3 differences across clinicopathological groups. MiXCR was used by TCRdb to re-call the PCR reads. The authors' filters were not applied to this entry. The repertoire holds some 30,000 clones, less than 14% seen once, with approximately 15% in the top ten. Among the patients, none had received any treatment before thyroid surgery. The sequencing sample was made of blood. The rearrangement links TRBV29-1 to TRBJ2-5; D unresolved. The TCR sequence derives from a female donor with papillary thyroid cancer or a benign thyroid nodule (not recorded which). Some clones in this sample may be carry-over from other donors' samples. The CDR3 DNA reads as TGCAGCGTTGGTAGGGATGGTGAGACCCAGTACTTC. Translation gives CSVGRDGETQYF.